This TCR beta chain is drawn from a study of blood T cells in healthy people across ages. Looking at the study overall: Per two T cells, about one barcoded beta molecule was captured through template switching. Study observations and caveats: There were more naive CD4+ cells and higher diversity in long-lived donors than in aged donors.

Germline loops: CDR1 SGHTA, CDR2 FQGNSA. CDR3 length equals 13 residues. Germline trimming cut 2 bases from V and 11 bases from J; bases unmatched to any gene: 8. The amount of total RNA extracted per sample was at least 6 micrograms. At least ten counts were recorded for this clonotype. Its antigen is unknown. Combining a sample-barcoded 5' primer with a J-beta primer mix, a second PCR ran for roughly 7 to 12 cycles. Unique molecular identifiers of 12 random nucleotides labeled each cDNA. One entry per CDR3 protein results from TCRdb running MiXCR on the 5' RACE reads. Among 650,000 to 900,000 distinct CDR3 sequences, 60% to 80% were seen once, and the ten largest hold around a quarter.

Material for sequencing was blood. This receptor was obtained from a man in his thirties or forties in good health. V gene TRBV7-2 combines with J gene TRBJ2-5; TRBD2 agrees at 7 bases. The CDR3 sequence: CASSLKRGEEQYF. DNA for the CDR3: TGTGCCAGCAGCTTAAAACGGGGGGAAGAGCAGTACTTC.